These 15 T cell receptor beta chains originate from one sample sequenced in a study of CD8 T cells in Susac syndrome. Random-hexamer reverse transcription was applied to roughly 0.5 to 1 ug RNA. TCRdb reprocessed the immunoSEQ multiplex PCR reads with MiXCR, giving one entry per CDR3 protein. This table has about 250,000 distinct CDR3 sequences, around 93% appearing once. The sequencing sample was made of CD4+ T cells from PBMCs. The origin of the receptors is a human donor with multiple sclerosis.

The CDR3 here is CASARGVDEKLFF. In DNA, the CDR3 is TGTGCCAGCGCGAGGGGGGTCGATGAAAAACTGTTTTTT. J is TRBJ1-4 and V is TRBV7-8, with a possible D match to TRBD1 (6 bases). The CDR3 has 13 residues. Germline CDR1 reads SGHVS; CDR2 reads FQNEAQ. Trimming shortened V by 8 bases and J by 6 bases, and 13 bases separated the two germline ends.

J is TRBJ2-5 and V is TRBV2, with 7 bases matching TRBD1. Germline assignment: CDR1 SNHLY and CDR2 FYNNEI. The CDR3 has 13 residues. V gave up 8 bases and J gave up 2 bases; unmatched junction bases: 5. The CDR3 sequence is CASQGGSQETQYF. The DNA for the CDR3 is TGTGCCAGCCAAGGGGGCAGTCAAGAGACCCAGTACTTC.

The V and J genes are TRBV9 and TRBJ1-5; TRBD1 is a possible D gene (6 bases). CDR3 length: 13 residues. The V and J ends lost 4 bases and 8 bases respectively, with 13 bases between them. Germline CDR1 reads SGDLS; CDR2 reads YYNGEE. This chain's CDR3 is CASSNGTYKPQHF. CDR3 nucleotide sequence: TGTGCCAGCAGCAACGGGACATATAAGCCCCAGCATTTT.

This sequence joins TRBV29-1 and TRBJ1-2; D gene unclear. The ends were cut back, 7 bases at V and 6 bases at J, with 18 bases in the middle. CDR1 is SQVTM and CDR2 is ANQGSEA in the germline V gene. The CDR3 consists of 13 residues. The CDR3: CSAQGAGMNGYTF. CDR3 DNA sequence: TGCAGCGCCCAAGGCGCGGGAATGAATGGCTACACCTTC.

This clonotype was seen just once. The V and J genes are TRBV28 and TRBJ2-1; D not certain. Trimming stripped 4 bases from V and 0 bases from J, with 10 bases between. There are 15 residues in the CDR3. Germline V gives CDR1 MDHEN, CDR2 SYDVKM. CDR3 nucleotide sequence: TGTGCCAGCAGTTCAACTTCGTCCTCCTACAATGAGCAGTTCTTC. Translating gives CASSSTSSSYNEQFF.

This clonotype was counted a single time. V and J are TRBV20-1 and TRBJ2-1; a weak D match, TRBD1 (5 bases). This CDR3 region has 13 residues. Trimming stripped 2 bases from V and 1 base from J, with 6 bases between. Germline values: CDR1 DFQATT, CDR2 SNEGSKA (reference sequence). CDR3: CSARTGSYNEQFF. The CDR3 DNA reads TGCAGTGCTAGAACAGGATCCTACAATGAGCAGTTCTTC.

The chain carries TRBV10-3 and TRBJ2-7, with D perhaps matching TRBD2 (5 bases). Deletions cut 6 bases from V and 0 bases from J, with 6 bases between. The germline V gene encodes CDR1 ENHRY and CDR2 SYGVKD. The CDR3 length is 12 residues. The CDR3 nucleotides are TGTGCCATCAGCCGGGACTCCTACGAGCAGTACGTC. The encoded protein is CAISRDSYEQYV.

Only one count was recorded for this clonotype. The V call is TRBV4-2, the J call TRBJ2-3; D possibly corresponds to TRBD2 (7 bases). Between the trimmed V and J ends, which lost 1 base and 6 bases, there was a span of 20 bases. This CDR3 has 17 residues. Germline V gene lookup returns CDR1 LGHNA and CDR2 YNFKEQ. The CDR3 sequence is CASSQVRGGGAWDTQYF. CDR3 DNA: TGTGCCAGCAGCCAAGTAAGGGGAGGGGGGGCGTGGGATACGCAGTATTTT.

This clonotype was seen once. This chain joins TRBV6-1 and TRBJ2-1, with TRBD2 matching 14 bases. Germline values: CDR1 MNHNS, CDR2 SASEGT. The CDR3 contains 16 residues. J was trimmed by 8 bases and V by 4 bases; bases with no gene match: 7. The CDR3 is CASSASTSGGADEQFF. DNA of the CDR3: TGTGCCAGCAGTGCTTCGACTAGCGGGGGGGCGGATGAGCAGTTCTTC.

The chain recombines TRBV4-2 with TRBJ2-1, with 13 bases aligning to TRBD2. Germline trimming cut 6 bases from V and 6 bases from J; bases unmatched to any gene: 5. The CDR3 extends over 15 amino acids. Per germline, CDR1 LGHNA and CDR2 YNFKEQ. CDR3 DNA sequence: TGTGCCAGCAGAGGACTAGCGGGAGTACTCAATGAGCAGTTCTTC. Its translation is CASRGLAGVLNEQFF.

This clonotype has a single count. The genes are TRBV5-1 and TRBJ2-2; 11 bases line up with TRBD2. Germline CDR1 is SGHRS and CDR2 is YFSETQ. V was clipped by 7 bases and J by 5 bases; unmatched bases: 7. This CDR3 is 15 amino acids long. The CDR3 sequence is CASGTLAGGTGELFF. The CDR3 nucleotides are TGCGCCAGCGGGACTCTAGCGGGAGGAACCGGGGAGCTGTTTTTT.

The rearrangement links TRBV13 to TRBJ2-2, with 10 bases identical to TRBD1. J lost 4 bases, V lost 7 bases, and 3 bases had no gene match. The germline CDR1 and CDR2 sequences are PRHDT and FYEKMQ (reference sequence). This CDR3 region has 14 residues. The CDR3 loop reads CASKRTGGTGELFF. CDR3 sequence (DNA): TGTGCCAGCAAGAGGACAGGGGGCACCGGGGAGCTGTTTTTT. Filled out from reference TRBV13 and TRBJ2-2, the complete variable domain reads AAGVIQSPRHLIKEKRETATLKCYPIPRHDTVYWYQQGPGQDPQFLISFYEKMQSDKGSIPDRFSAQQFSDYHSELNMSSLELGDSALYFCASKRTGGTGELFFGEGSRLTVL.

CDR3 sequence reads: CATSDSGRFPEEYF. Here the CDR3 DNA reads TGTGCCACCAGTGACAGCGGGAGGTTCCCCGAAGAGTATTTT. J is TRBJ2-3 and V is TRBV24-1, with 9 bases lining up with TRBD2. The germline CDR1 and CDR2 sequences are KGHDR and SFDVKD. J lost 13 bases, V lost 4 bases, and 11 bases had no gene match. The CDR3 is made up of 14 amino acids.

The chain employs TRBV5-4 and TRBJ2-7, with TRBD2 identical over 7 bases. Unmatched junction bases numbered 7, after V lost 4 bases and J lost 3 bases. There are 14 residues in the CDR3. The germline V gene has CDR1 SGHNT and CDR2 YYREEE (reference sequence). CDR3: CASSPGTTVYEQYV. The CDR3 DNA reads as TGTGCCAGCAGCCCGGGGACTACGGTCTACGAGCAGTACGTC.

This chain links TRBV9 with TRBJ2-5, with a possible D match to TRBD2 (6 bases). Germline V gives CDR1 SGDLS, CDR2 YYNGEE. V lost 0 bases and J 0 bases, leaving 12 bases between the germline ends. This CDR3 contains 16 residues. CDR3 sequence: CASSVGVAENQETQYF. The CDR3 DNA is TGTGCCAGCAGCGTAGGAGTAGCGGAGAACCAAGAGACCCAGTACTTC.